One T cell receptor beta chain is described in this entry. The data stem from a study of control samples from healthy donors and cancer patients. Here immunoSEQ multiplex PCR was the method, and the copy in TCRdb shows in-frame clones only, minus some. The repertoire consists of about 150,000 clones, with nearly 95% occurring once and the leading ten covering 2% to 2.5%. The source is a man in his fifties in good health. Sequences were obtained from blood.

The CDR3 sequence: CASLTPSYNEQFF. Here the CDR3 DNA reads TGTGCCAGTTTGACCCCCTCCTACAATGAGCAGTTCTTC. The rearrangement links TRBV6-5 to TRBJ2-1, with D uncertain. The CDR3 covers 13 residues. CDR1 is MNHEY and CDR2 is SVGAGI in the germline V gene. Trimming removed 9 bases from V and 0 bases from J, with 9 bases in between.